This section outlines one T cell receptor (beta chain) sequence together with its context. This clonotype appeared a few times. The antigen this receptor binds is unknown. Per-nucleotide qualities are absent, and no much larger clonotype sits a single base away. This entry is derived from a study of T-cell memory formation after mild COVID-19 (dated by TCRdb to about 2021). The study in broad terms: Most TCR sequence clusters were specific to one of the two donors. T-cell clones expanding and contracting after mild COVID-19 in a couple of donors were tracked by longitudinal TCRalpha and TCRbeta repertoire sequencing. The cohort was made up of two young adult volunteers, one female and one male, who were previously healthy. Study-level results and caveats: Balanced CD4/CD8 phenotypes were observed for clones contracting from day 15 to 85, whereas a bias towards CD4+ was observed for a second wave of clones expanding from day 15 to 37. Whether the second-wave clones peaking on day 37 were SARS-CoV-2 specific was not confirmed. Some responding clones were found in pre-infection memory, which suggests that pre-existing cross-reactive memory T cells took part in the SARS-CoV-2 response. The study included only a couple of mild cases, and larger cohorts that include severe cases with pre-infection samples were judged to be necessary. Contracting CD4+ clones turned up mainly in the CM and EM memory subsets, whereas EMRA was where CD8+ clones were enriched.

For sequencing, an Illumina NovaSeq 6000 was employed. cDNA libraries for TCRalpha and TCRbeta were prepared by 5'RACE using constant-segment primers, with sample barcodes and unique molecular identifiers added. Trizol reagent was used to extract RNA from every sample. Amplification of the libraries took two PCR steps, and the second step added a second sample barcode plus Illumina TruSeq adapters. Sequencing of the libraries was done on an Illumina NovaSeq, producing 2 x 150 bp paired-end reads. The paper's data handling went like this. Reads were demultiplexed and collapsed into UMI-guided consensus sequences with migec v1.2.7. Using mixcr v2.1.11, UMI consensuses were aligned to TRA and TRB V and J templates and then assembled into clonotypes. A clonotype was counted as expanded or contracted only if both edgeR and NoisET called the change significant, with noise models trained on biological replicates. edgeR calls used a false discovery rate-adjusted p below 0.01 and a log2 fold-change threshold of 1. As an exploratory analysis of dynamics, max-normalized trajectories of the 1000 most abundant clonotypes were examined by PCA with hierarchical clustering. Separately sequenced CD4+ and CD8+ repertoires were used to assign a CD4 or CD8 phenotype to each responding clone. The public reads were run again by TCRdb, first through fastp at Q25 and then through MiXCR, and only productive beta chains were kept. Identical CDR3 protein sequences are pooled into one entry, listed with their most common genes and DNA. These V and J calls derive from TCRdb rather than the authors' analysis. The sample contains roughly 130,000 distinct CDR3 sequences, approximately 15% of them found a single time. Roughly 5% of the sample belongs to the ten largest clones.

Sequences MNHEY (CDR1) and SMNVEV (CDR2) are obtained from the germline V gene (reference sequence). Here V drops 10 bases and J drops 8 bases, and the junction holds 12 bases not matched to any gene. Including the terminal cysteine and phenylalanine, the CDR3 comprises 13 residues. This entry keeps only the CDR3 DNA: 39 bases, framed from base 1. PBMCs were isolated by Ficoll-Paque density gradient centrifugation. Sequencing was carried out using PBMCs or a T cell subset sorted from them (not recorded which). Recombination connected TRBV27 to TRBJ1-2, and TRBD1 matches 8 of the central bases. The receptor was isolated from a man aged 18 to 29 who had mild COVID-19 (a few samples of this study predate the infection). The sample titles of this study are shuffled in the database, so cell type and time point are left out; the donor was told from shared clones. The DNA is as follows: TGTGCCACCTCCCTAGACAGGGGAAGAGGCTACACCTTC. The resulting protein is CATSLDRGRGYTF.